This paragraph covers one TCR beta chain sequence. Assay: immunoSEQ multiplex PCR; the TCRdb copy retains only in-frame clones and omits some. The table records 150,000 to 190,000 clones, 87% of them present only once. V was pared by 3 bases and J by 1 base, with 9 bases of the junction left unmatched. The CDR3 covers 17 residues. Germline V gives CDR1 PRHDT, CDR2 FYEKMQ (reference sequence). These data are taken from a study of radiation and T cells in renal cell carcinoma. Time point specified: blood 2 weeks post-SBRT. The treatment was: 15 Gy SBRT to primary tumor, nephrectomy 4 weeks later. The TCR originated in a woman aged 45-65 years with renal cell carcinoma. Sequencing used blood, obtained from a patient whose treatment included radiotherapy and nephrectomy. The chain is built from TRBV13 and TRBJ2-5; TRBD2 matches 9 bases. CDR3 DNA sequence: TGTGCCAGCAGCTTCTACTTAGCGGGGGAGTCCCAAGAGACCCAGTACTTC. It codes for CASSFYLAGESQETQYF.